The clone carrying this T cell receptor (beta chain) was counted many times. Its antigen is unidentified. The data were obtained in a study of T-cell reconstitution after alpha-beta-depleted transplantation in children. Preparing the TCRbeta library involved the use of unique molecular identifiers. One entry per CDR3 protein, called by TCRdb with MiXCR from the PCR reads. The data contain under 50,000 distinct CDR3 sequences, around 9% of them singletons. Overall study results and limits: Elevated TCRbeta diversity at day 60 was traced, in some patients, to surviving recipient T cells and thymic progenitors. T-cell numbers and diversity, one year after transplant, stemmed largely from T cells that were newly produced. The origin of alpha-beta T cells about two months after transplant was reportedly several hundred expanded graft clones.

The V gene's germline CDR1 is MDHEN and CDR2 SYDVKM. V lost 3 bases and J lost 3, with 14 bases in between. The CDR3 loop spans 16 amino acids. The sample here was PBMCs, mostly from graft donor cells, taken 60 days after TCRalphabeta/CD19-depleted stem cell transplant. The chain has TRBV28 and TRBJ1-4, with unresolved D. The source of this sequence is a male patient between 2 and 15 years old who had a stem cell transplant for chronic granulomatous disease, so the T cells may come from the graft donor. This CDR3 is CASSLIQAPSNEKLFF. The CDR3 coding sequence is TGTGCCAGCAGTTTGATCCAGGCACCTTCTAATGAAAAACTGTTTTTT. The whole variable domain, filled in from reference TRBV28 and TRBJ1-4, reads DVKVTQSSRYLVKRTGEKVFLECVQDMDHENMFWYRQDPGLGLRLIYFSYDVKMKEKGDIPEGYSVSREKKERFSLILESASTNQTSMYLCASSLIQAPSNEKLFFGSGTQLSVL.